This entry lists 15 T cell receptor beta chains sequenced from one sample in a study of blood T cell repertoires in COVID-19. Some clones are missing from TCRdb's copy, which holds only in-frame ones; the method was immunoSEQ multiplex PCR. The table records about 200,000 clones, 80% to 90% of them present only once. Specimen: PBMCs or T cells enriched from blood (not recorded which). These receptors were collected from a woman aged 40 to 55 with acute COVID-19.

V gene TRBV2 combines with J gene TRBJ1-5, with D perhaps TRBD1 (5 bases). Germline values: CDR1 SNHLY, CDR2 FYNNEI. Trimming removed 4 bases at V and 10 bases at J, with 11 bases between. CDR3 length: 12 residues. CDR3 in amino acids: CASSALQGPQHF. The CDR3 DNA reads TGTGCCAGCAGTGCACTTCAGGGTCCCCAGCATTTT.

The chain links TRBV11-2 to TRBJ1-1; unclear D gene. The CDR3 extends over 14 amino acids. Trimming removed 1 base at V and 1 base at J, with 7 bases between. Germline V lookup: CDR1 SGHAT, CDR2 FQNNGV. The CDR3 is CASSLASGNTEAFF. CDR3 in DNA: TGTGCCAGCAGCTTAGCAAGCGGGAACACTGAAGCTTTCTTT. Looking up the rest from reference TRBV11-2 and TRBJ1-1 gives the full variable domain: EAGVAQSPRYKIIEKRQSVAFWCNPISGHATLYWYQQILGQGPKLLIQFQNNGVVDDSQLPKDRFSAERLKGVDSTLKIQPAKLEDSAVYLCASSLASGNTEAFFGQGTRLTVV.

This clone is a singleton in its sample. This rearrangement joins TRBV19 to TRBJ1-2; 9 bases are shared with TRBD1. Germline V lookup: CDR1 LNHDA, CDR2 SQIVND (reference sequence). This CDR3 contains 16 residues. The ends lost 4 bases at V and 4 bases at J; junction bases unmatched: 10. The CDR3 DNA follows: TGTGCCAGTAGTAGGTCACAGGGGGCCCTCGGCTATGGCTACACCTTC. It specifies CASSRSQGALGYGYTF.

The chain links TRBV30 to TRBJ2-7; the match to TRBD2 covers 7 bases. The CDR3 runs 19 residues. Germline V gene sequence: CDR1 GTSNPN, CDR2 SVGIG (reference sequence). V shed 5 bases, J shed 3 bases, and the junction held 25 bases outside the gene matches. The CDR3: CAWGTGRPINRSLGYEQYF. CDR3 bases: TGTGCCTGGGGTACCGGGAGGCCAATAAACCGATCCTTGGGCTACGAGCAGTACTTC.

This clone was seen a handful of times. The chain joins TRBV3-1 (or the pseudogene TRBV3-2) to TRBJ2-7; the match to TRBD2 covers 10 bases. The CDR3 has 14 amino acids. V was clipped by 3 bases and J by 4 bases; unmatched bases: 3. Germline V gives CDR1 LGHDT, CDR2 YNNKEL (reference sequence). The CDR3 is CASSHGLAVYEQYF. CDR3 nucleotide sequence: TGTGCCAGCAGCCACGGACTAGCGGTTTACGAGCAGTACTTC.

CDR3 region: CASSLVQNYGYTF. CDR3 nucleotide sequence: TGTGCCAGCAGTTTAGTCCAGAACTATGGCTACACCTTC. V usage is TRBV28 and J usage is TRBJ1-2; D is uncertain. This CDR3 region has 13 residues. The germline CDR1 and CDR2 sequences are MDHEN and SYDVKM. V lost 2 bases and J lost 2, with 6 bases in between.

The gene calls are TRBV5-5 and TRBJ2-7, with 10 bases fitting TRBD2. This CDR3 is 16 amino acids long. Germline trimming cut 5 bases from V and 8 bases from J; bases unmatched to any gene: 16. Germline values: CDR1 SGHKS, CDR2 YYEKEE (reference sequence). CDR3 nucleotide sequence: TGTGCCAGCAGTGTTGAAAGGACTAGCGGCCACTTGAAGCAGTACTTC. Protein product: CASSVERTSGHLKQYF.

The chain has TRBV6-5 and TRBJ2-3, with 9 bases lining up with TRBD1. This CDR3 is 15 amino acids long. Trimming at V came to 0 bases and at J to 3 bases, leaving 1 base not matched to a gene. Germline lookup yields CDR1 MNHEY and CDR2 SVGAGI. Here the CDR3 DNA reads TGTGCCAGCAGTTACTCCGGGACAGGGACAGATACGCAGTATTTT. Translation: CASSYSGTGTDTQYF.

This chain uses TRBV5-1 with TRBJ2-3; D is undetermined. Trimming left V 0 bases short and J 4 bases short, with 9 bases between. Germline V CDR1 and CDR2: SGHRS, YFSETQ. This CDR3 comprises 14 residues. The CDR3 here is CASSLVPGADTQYF. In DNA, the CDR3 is TGCGCCAGCAGCTTGGTCCCCGGAGCAGATACGCAGTATTTT. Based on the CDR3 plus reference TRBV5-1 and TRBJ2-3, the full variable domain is KAGVTQTPRYLIKTRGQQVTLSCSPISGHRSVSWYQQTPGQGLQFLFEYFSETQRNKGNFPGRFSGRQFSNSRSEMNVSTLELGDSALYLCASSLVPGADTQYFGPGTRLTVL.

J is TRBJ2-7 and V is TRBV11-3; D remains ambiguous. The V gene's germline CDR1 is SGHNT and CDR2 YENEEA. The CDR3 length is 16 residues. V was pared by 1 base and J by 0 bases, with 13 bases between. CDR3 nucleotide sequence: TGTGCCAGCAGCTTAGTACCCTATTTTGACTCCTACGAGCAGTACTTC. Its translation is CASSLVPYFDSYEQYF.

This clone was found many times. CDR3 sequence: CASSPNHHQGGNSPLHF. The CDR3 coding sequence is TGTGCCAGCAGCCCCAATCACCACCAGGGGGGTAATTCACCCCTCCACTTT. This rearrangement joins TRBV11-3 to TRBJ1-6, with 7 bases fitting TRBD1. CDR1 is SGHNT and CDR2 is YENEEA in the germline V gene. The CDR3 has 17 amino acids. V dropped 5 bases and J dropped 6; count of bases not matched to a gene: 13.

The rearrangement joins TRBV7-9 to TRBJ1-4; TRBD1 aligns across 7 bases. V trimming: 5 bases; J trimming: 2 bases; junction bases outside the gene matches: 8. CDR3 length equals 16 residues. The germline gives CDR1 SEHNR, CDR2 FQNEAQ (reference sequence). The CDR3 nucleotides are TGTGCCAGCAGCCCCAGACAGGGCGGGACTAATGAAAAACTGTTTTTT. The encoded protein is CASSPRQGGTNEKLFF.

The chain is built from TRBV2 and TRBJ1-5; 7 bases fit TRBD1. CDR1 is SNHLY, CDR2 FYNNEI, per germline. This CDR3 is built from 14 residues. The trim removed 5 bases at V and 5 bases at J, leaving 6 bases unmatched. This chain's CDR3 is CASSPDRADQPQHF. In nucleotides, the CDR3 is TGTGCCAGCAGTCCTGACAGGGCTGATCAGCCCCAGCATTTT.

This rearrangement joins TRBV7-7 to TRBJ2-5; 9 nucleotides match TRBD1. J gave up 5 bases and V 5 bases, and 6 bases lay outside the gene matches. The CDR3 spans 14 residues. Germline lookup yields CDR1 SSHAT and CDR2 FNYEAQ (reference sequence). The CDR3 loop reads CASSRTGDRETQYF. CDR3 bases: TGTGCCAGCAGCCGGACAGGGGACCGGGAGACCCAGTACTTC.

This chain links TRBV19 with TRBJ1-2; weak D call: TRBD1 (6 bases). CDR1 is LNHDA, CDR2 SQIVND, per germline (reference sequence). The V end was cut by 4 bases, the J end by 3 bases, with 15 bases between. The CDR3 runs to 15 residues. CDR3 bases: TGTGCCAGTAGTACCACAGGGTTTGCCCACTATGGCTACACCTTC. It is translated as CASSTTGFAHYGYTF.